This T cell receptor (beta chain) was sequenced during a study of vaccination and CD4 T cells after COVID-19. Study-level information: Post-vaccination specimens were collected at a median of about 66 days following dose two (range 14 to 241).

Note on this clonotype: The antigen is undetermined.

V lost 5 bases to trimming and J lost 4 bases, with 17 bases between them. The CDR3 has 15 residues. CDR1 SGHTA and CDR2 FQGNSA come from the germline V gene. Treatment here: approximately 9-day PBMC culture with coronavirus spike peptide pools or control peptides (ViraFEST assay). Peptide pool stimulation in ViraFEST expanded antigen-specific T cells, whose TCRs were then sequenced. The Oncomine TCR Beta short-read assay was applied to DNA of cultured CD4+ T cells. TCRdb re-called the PCR reads through MiXCR, storing one row per CDR3 protein. Among about 13,000 distinct CDR3 sequences listed, approximately 79% were seen once.

The TCR sequence derives from a human donor who had recovered from COVID-19. The V gene is TRBV7-2, the J gene TRBJ1-2, with D unresolved. Sequences were obtained from CD4+ T cells from blood, cultured in vitro. Here the CDR3 reads CASSPGRRESYGYTF. In nucleotides, the CDR3 is TGTGCCAGCAGCCCAGGAAGGCGGGAGAGCTATGGCTACACCTTC.